This T cell receptor (beta chain) was profiled in a study of Ad26.COV2.S vaccination and SARS-CoV-2 variants. TCRdb's copy holds only in-frame clones and misses some; the assay was immunoSEQ multiplex PCR. The profile covers over 110,000 clones, with roughly 89% appearing a single time and approximately 5% taken by the ten largest. Trimming stripped 4 bases from V and 5 bases from J, with 19 bases between. The germline V gene has CDR1 KGHSH and CDR2 LQKENI. The CDR3 length is 16 residues. This clone was seen more than once but under ten times. The chain is built from TRBV18 and TRBJ2-3; D tentatively reads TRBD1 or TRBD2 (5 bases each). Sequencing was performed on peripheral blood, taken after recovery from COVID-19. This TCR derives from a human donor who had recovered from COVID-19. The chain's CDR3 is CASSHQVGEMIDTQYF. Here the CDR3 DNA reads TGTGCCAGCTCACATCAGGTGGGGGAGATGATAGATACGCAGTATTTT.